The 4 T cell receptor beta chains below come from one sample, sequenced in a study of blood T cell repertoires in COVID-19. Produced via immunoSEQ multiplex PCR; TCRdb's table is partial and in-frame only. The repertoire has more than 200,000 clones, 83% of them found once; the top ten carry 2% to 3%. The sequenced sample consisted of peripheral blood. The receptor set was obtained from a woman in her 40s with active or convalescent COVID-19.

The rearrangement joins TRBV27 to TRBJ1-1; tentatively, D is TRBD1 (6 bases). Trimming shortened V by 7 bases and J by 4 bases, and 16 bases separated the two germline ends. Germline V gene data show CDR1 as MNHEY and CDR2 as SMNVEV (reference sequence). This CDR3 region has 14 residues. The CDR3 DNA reads as TGTGCCAGCACTTGGCCCGGGGGGCCCACTGAAGCTTTCTTT. Its translation: CASTWPGGPTEAFF.

The J gene is TRBJ1-2, the V gene TRBV27; TRBD1 is a possible D gene (5 bases). Per germline, CDR1 MNHEY and CDR2 SMNVEV (reference sequence). CDR3 length equals 13 residues. V was trimmed by 8 bases and J by 7 bases, leaving 17 bases between them. CDR3 coding DNA: TGTGCCAGCCGCCCCGGTGGGGGGTTTGGCTACACCTTC. Its protein product is CASRPGGGFGYTF.

The V and J genes are TRBV5-1 and TRBJ1-4, with TRBD1 as a possible D gene (6 bases). The CDR3 consists of 15 residues. With 0 bases removed from V and 0 bases from J, the gap between germline ends came to 6 bases. Germline values: CDR1 SGHRS, CDR2 YFSETQ. Written as DNA, the CDR3 is TGCGCCAGCAGCTTGGCAGGGGCAACTAATGAAAAACTGTTTTTT. Protein: CASSLAGATNEKLFF.

This rearrangement joins TRBV3-1 (or the pseudogene TRBV3-2) to TRBJ2-6; D remains unclear. The CDR3 consists of 16 residues. The V end was cut by 4 bases, the J end by 3 bases, with 13 bases between. Germline V lookup: CDR1 LGHDT, CDR2 YNNKEL (reference sequence). The CDR3 DNA reads TGTGCCAGCAGCCCATACCCCCTGAGTGGGGCCAACGTCCTGACTTTC. Its protein product is CASSPYPLSGANVLTF.